Presented here are 14 T cell receptor beta chains from one specimen sequenced in a study of identical twins. One entry per CDR3 protein, called by TCRdb with MiXCR from the 5' RACE reads. The sample has around 670,000 distinct CDR3 sequences, roughly 6.2% seen once; the top ten hold 1.5% to 2%. The sequencing sample was made of naive T cells sorted from blood. These receptors originate from a man aged 18 to 30 in good health.

The chain carries TRBV7-9 and TRBJ2-1; D remains unclear. The CDR3 is 13 amino acids. Germline V CDR1 and CDR2: SEHNR, FQNEAQ (reference sequence). Trimming left V 2 bases short and J 9 bases short, with 11 bases between. This CDR3 is CASSLSRQVEQFF. DNA of the CDR3: TGTGCCAGCAGCTTATCTCGGCAGGTTGAGCAGTTCTTC.

This chain uses TRBV13 with TRBJ1-6, with a tentative D call TRBD1 (5 bases). In germline, CDR1 is PRHDT, CDR2 FYEKMQ (reference sequence). Trimming removed 5 bases at V and 0 bases at J, with 11 bases between. The CDR3 length is 16 residues. CDR3 sequence (DNA): TGTGCCAGCAGCCTGGGGGTCCCCTCCTATAATTCACCCCTCCACTTT. Translation: CASSLGVPSYNSPLHF.

This clonotype showed up many times. This chain connects TRBV25-1 to TRBJ2-5; no clear D. The CDR3 is made up of 14 amino acids. V was clipped by 8 bases and J by 1 base, with 14 bases between them. Looked up from germline, CDR1 is MGHDK and CDR2 is SYGVNS. CDR3 residues: CASPLPTPQETQYF. The CDR3 DNA is TGTGCCAGCCCTTTACCGACACCCCAAGAGACCCAGTACTTC.

This clonotype has more than one count but fewer than ten. Here the CDR3 DNA reads TGTGCCAGCAGCTTAGAGACAGGGCTCAATGAGCAGTTCTTC. Translating it yields CASSLETGLNEQFF. J is TRBJ2-1 and V is TRBV7-9, with 7 bases that match TRBD1. V was clipped by 1 base and J by 6 bases; unmatched bases: 3. Germline CDR1 SEHNR, CDR2 FQNEAQ (reference sequence). This CDR3 has 14 amino acids.

This clonotype appeared many times. The chain combines TRBV6-5 with TRBJ2-3; 12 bases fit TRBD2. The CDR3 extends over 19 amino acids. With V trimmed by 4 bases and J by 1 base, 12 bases remained unmatched. The germline V gene encodes CDR1 MNHEY and CDR2 SVGAGI. The CDR3 DNA follows: TGTGCCAGCAGTTTGGCCCTAGCGGGAGGGCCGAACGGCACAGATACGCAGTATTTT. Amino acid sequence: CASSLALAGGPNGTDTQYF.

This clonotype was seen repeatedly, ten times or more. The CDR3 bases are TGTGCCAGTCAACTAGCGGGCCAGCAAGAGACCCAGTACTTC. Translated: CASQLAGQQETQYF. J is TRBJ2-5 and V is TRBV27, with 9 bases identical to TRBD2. The germline gives CDR1 MNHEY, CDR2 SMNVEV (reference sequence). Trimming took 9 bases from V and 2 from J; bases not matched to a gene: 7. This CDR3 has 14 amino acids.

This clonotype came up a few times. DNA of the CDR3: TGTGCCAGCACCCCACAGGGCACGTACGAGCAGTACGTC. Its protein is CASTPQGTYEQYV. The chain recombines TRBV6-2 or TRBV6-3 with TRBJ2-7; maybe TRBD1 (6 bases). The CDR3 is 13 amino acids. Trimming took off 7 bases at V and 4 bases at J, with 14 bases between the two ends. Per germline, CDR1 MNHEY and CDR2 SVGEGT.

There are many counts of this clonotype. V is TRBV12-3 or TRBV12-4 and J is TRBJ1-1; D is perhaps TRBD1 (5 bases). The CDR3 totals 14 residues. Trimming shortened V by 5 bases and J by 6 bases, and 16 bases separated the two germline ends. The CDR3 here is CASSRGGHRPEAFF. The DNA for the CDR3 is TGTGCCAGCAGTCGTGGCGGACATAGACCTGAAGCTTTCTTT.

The table lists this clonotype with many counts. V and J are TRBV24-1 and TRBJ2-3, with TRBD1 matching 9 bases. V was clipped by 0 bases and J by 3 bases; unmatched bases: 6. The germline gives CDR1 KGHDR, CDR2 SFDVKD. CDR3 size: 17 residues. DNA for the CDR3: TGTGCCACCAGTGATTTGCAACCGGGACAGGGAACAGATACGCAGTATTTT. This encodes CATSDLQPGQGTDTQYF.

There are a few counts of this clonotype. This rearrangement joins TRBV7-2 to TRBJ2-3; tentative D call: TRBD1 (6 bases). The CDR3 is 12 amino acids. Germline V CDR1 and CDR2: SGHTA, FQGNSA. Trimming stripped 3 bases from V and 11 bases from J, with 12 bases between. Written as DNA, the CDR3 is TGTGCCAGCAGCTTGGGGGTACAGGGGCAGTATTTT. As protein: CASSLGVQGQYF.

Of note for this clonotype: A read error is possible here, since a much larger clone lies one base away. The chain uses TRBV3-1 and TRBJ2-7, with unresolved D. From germline, CDR1 is LGHDT and CDR2 YNNKEL (reference sequence). The CDR3 covers 12 residues. The CDR3 coding sequence is TGTGCCAGGACTGGCGCTCACTACGAGCTGTACGTC. Translation: CARTGAHYELYV.

At least ten counts were recorded for this clonotype. CDR3: CASRSPDRGYMNTEAFF. The CDR3 region has the DNA TGTGCCAGCAGAAGCCCGGACAGGGGCTACATGAACACTGAAGCTTTCTTT. The chain uses TRBV12-3 or TRBV12-4 and TRBJ1-1; 9 positions agree with TRBD1. With V trimmed by 6 bases and J by 0 bases, 11 bases remained unmatched. CDR3 length: 17 residues.

A few counts support this clonotype. V usage is TRBV24-1 and J usage is TRBJ1-1; D uncertain. The CDR3 is made up of 14 amino acids. Germline lookup yields CDR1 KGHDR and CDR2 SFDVKD. The ends were cut back, 6 bases at V and 6 bases at J, with 16 bases in the middle. Here the CDR3 DNA reads TGTGCCACCAGTCTCGGCAACTCGGGCGCTGAAGCTTTCTTT. This sequence encodes CATSLGNSGAEAFF.

This clonotype was picked up many times. The chain carries TRBV5-1 and TRBJ2-1, with 7 bases that match TRBD2. CDR1 SGHRS and CDR2 YFSETQ come from the germline V gene. After removal of 2 bases from V and 5 bases from J, the junction contained 7 bases not matched to a gene. There are 15 residues in the CDR3. CDR3 protein: CASSLRRETNNEQFF. The CDR3 DNA follows: TGCGCCAGCAGCTTACGGCGGGAGACTAACAATGAGCAGTTCTTC.